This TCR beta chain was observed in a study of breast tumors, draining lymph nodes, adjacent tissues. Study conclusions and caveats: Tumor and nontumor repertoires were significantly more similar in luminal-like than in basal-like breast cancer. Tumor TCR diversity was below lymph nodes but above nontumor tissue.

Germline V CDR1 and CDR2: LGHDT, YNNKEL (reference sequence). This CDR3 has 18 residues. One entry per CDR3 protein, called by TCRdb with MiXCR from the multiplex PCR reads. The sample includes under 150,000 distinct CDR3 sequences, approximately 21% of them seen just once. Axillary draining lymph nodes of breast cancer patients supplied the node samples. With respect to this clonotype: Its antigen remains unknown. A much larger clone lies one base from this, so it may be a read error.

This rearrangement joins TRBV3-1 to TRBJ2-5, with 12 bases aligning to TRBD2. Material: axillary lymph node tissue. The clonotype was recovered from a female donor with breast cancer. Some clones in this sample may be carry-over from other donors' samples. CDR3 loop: CASSHSGLGLAGQGTQYF. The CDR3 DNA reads TGTGCCAGCAGCCATTCCGGTTTAGGACTAGCGGGACAAGGGACCCAGTACTTC.